In its sample, the clone carrying this T cell receptor (beta chain) was seen many times. The sample comes from a study of T cells after yellow fever vaccination. Study summary: SMART-Seq v4 Ultra Low Input prepared the low-cell-number fractions.

TCRdb redid the calling of the 5' RACE reads with MiXCR, one entry per CDR3 protein. This table holds 250,000 or so distinct CDR3 sequences, over 3% found once. Per the germline V gene, CDR1 is SGHAT and CDR2 is FQNNGV. This CDR3 comprises 15 residues. With V trimmed by 2 bases and J by 6 bases, 7 bases remained unmatched. This clonotype was sampled from a man younger than 30 who received the YFV17D yellow fever vaccine. The rearrangement links TRBV11-2 to TRBJ2-3; TRBD1 aligns across 8 bases. The input for sequencing was PBMCs, taken 15 days after the yellow fever booster vaccination. CDR3 residues: CASSLYRGFIDTQYF. DNA of the CDR3: TGTGCCAGCAGCTTATACAGGGGGTTCATTGATACGCAGTATTTT.